The 9 T cell receptor beta chains below all came from one sample that was sequenced in a study of human thymus T cells. The source of the thymus tissue was resections taken during corrective heart surgery. Here immunoSEQ multiplex PCR was the method, and the copy in TCRdb shows in-frame clones only, minus some. The table lists 100,000 to 150,000 clones, around 94% of them singletons. Material for sequencing was thymus tissue. The receptors originated from a boy less than two years old with a congenital heart defect but otherwise immunologically healthy.

The chain couples TRBV30 to TRBJ1-2; D is unclear. CDR1 GTSNPN and CDR2 SVGIG come from the germline V gene (reference sequence). Trimming cost V 4 bases and J 4 bases, with 13 bases left between them. This CDR3 region has 13 residues. In DNA, the CDR3 is TGTGCCTGGAAGGTGGCGGCGACCTATGGCTACACCTTC. Protein product: CAWKVAATYGYTF.

V is TRBV6-1 and J is TRBJ1-1, with TRBD1 as a possible D gene (6 bases). There are 18 residues in the CDR3. Trimming cost V 0 bases and J 1 base, with 18 bases left between them. The germline V gene encodes CDR1 MNHNS and CDR2 SASEGT. CDR3 protein: CASSEAWQGKIRNTEAFF. Here the CDR3 DNA reads TGTGCCAGCAGTGAAGCTTGGCAGGGGAAAATAAGGAACACTGAAGCTTTCTTT.

The CDR3 region has the DNA TGTGCCAGCAGCGGGGCTAATGAAAAACTGTTTTTT. Translated: CASSGANEKLFF. The chain uses TRBV6-5 and TRBJ1-4; D gene ambiguous. Germline V gives CDR1 MNHEY, CDR2 SVGAGI. V was cut by 6 bases and J by 3 bases, with 5 bases left in between. The CDR3 totals 12 residues.

The V gene is TRBV6-1, the J gene TRBJ2-7; 9 bases line up with TRBD1. V trimming: 11 bases; J trimming: 3 bases; junction bases outside the gene matches: 5. The CDR3 covers 12 residues. The germline V gene encodes CDR1 MNHNS and CDR2 SASEGT. The CDR3 region is CAGGTGYYEQYF. The CDR3 coding sequence is TGTGCCGGCGGGACAGGGTACTACGAGCAGTACTTC.

The V call is TRBV5-1, the J call TRBJ2-3; a possible D gene is TRBD2 (7 bases). This CDR3 region has 17 residues. Germline values: CDR1 SGHRS, CDR2 YFSETQ. V was trimmed by 1 base and J by 5 bases, leaving 20 bases between them. Here the CDR3 DNA reads TGCGCCAGCAGCTTGATCCCCCTTGGGGGGGGCGGAGATACGCAGTATTTT. Encoded protein: CASSLIPLGGGGDTQYF.

J is TRBJ1-6 and V is TRBV7-2; D perhaps matches TRBD1 (5 bases). Germline loops: CDR1 SGHTA, CDR2 FQGNSA. Trimming removed 5 bases at V and 9 bases at J, with 17 bases between. The CDR3 consists of 15 residues. CDR3 in DNA: TGTGCCAGCAGCCCGATCCCAGGGTATGTTTCACCCCTCCACTTT. It translates to CASSPIPGYVSPLHF.

This clone was counted once. The chain joins TRBV5-4 to TRBJ2-2; the D call may be TRBD1 or TRBD2 (5 bases each). Germline V gene sequence: CDR1 SGHNT, CDR2 YYREEE (reference sequence). Trimming left V 3 bases short and J 1 base short, with 16 bases between. The CDR3 runs to 17 residues. CDR3 region: CASSWKLGPMNTGELFF. The CDR3 bases are TGTGCCAGCAGCTGGAAGCTGGGACCGATGAACACCGGGGAGCTGTTTTTT.

The rearrangement uses TRBV7-2 and TRBJ2-7, with 7 positions matching TRBD1. Germline values: CDR1 SGHTA, CDR2 FQGNSA. This CDR3 contains 15 residues. With V trimmed by 5 bases and J by 1 base, 8 bases remained unmatched. The CDR3 reads CASSRWTGRSYEQYF. CDR3 nucleotide sequence: TGTGCCAGCAGCCGGTGGACAGGACGATCCTACGAGCAGTACTTC.

CDR3 protein: CASSFGAGGGNTIYF. CDR3 sequence (DNA): TGTGCCAGCAGTTTTGGTGCAGGGGGTGGAAACACCATATATTTT. V is TRBV28 and J is TRBJ1-3; 7 nucleotides agree with TRBD1. From germline, CDR1 is MDHEN and CDR2 SYDVKM. The CDR3 is 15 amino acids. V trimming: 3 bases; J trimming: 3 bases; junction bases outside the gene matches: 5.